This T cell receptor beta chain was observed in a study of cytomegalovirus exposure and HLA in healthy donors (dated by TCRdb to about 2017). About the investigation overall: An earlier analysis of several hundred of the donors reported over 250 Gb of sequence data and 117 million unique TCR beta sequences obtained from 150 million to 200 million T cells. About 280 gigabases of sequencing data and around 80 million unique TCR sequences made up an early release that covered some 640 HLA-typed donors. The genetic ancestry cluster associated with self-reported Caucasian donors included 81% of the 398 genotyped donors. The aim of the study was to test whether cataloging public T cell receptors could identify signatures of past pathogen exposure. Using immunosequencing, the study profiled T cell repertoires from fewer than 850 subjects and related those repertoires to cytomegalovirus serostatus. Besides the first cohort of under 700 subjects, a separate validation cohort made up of about 120 different subjects was used. High-throughput TCR immunosequencing, statistical association of individual TCRs with disease status, and machine learning were combined to predict cytomegalovirus infection status. A later analysis re-analyzed previously published TCR beta repertoires from 660 or so donors and added high-resolution HLA genotyping to study TCR occurrence patterns. Rather than using new phenotypic data, the later analysis identified candidate immune exposures from TCR beta sequences and from how often those sequences occurred across donors. An earlier analysis of 450 to 750 of the donors used high-throughput TCR beta sequencing to judge whether each TCR beta V gene segment behaved as functional or pseudogenic. Donor age, sex, ethnicity and CMV serostatus were collected together with the repertoire data. Genome-wide SNP genotypes for about three fifths of the roughly 670 donors were used in a later genetic analysis, which treated that subset as a discovery cohort. All discovery cohort repertoires had been generated using a single sequencing platform. HLA typing covered class I and class II loci at four-digit resolution. Typing coverage varied by locus: about 620-640 donors for A, B, C, DRB1 and DQB1; roughly 500 for DQA1; about 590 for DPA1; approximately 490 for DPB1. About 5 DR-DQ haplotypes were handled as single units for association and clustering, since linkage in the cohort was strong. Across under 500 genotyped donors of the cohort, an average of about 220,000 unique TCR beta nucleotide sequences per donor were sequenced, and roughly a sixth of those sequences were non-productive.

About this clone itself: Its antigen specificity is not known. No clone much larger than this one lies a single base away; base qualities are absent.

The library was obtained by the immunoSEQ multiplex PCR assay. The multiplex PCR relied on a mix of 60 forward primers for TCR Vbeta segments and 13 reverse primers for TCR Jbeta segments. A multiplex PCR assay on genomic DNA amplified the CDR3 region of rearranged TCR beta genes. Amplified TCR beta libraries were sequenced as 87-base-pair reads on the Illumina HiSeq System. Processing in the source paper ran as follows. In a later analysis, tens of millions of unique TCR beta chains were counted across the roughly 670 repertoires, and around 10 million of these chains were shared by at least two donors. To remove PCR and sequencing errors, raw reads were error-corrected and collapsed into unique sequences using a nearest-neighbor algorithm that merged closely related sequences. V, D and J gene segments were assigned by aligning CDR3 sequences to IMGT reference sequences. Each retained sequence needed at least a six-nucleotide match to both a V gene segment and a J gene segment. Rearrangements were classified as productive when the CDR3 lacked stop codons and remained in frame with V and J, and all other rearrangements were classified as non-productive. Following IMGT convention, CDR3 was defined as the stretch from the second conserved V-encoded cysteine to the conserved J-encoded phenylalanine. The earlier analysis of roughly 590 of the donors excluded any sequence lacking an unambiguous match to a single V gene segment. An earlier analysis of 500 to 700 of the donors classified V segments as functional when productive rearrangements were above 56.7% and as segregating when the standard deviation between donors was above 5%. A statistical classification framework was built to diagnose cytomegalovirus status from the catalog of TCR beta chain sequences. In a later analysis, TCR nucleotide sequences were compared against IMGT/GENE-DB human TR gene sequences so that V and J genes could be assigned. In a later analysis, CDR3 sequences and most-parsimonious VDJ recombination scenarios were assigned using the TCRdist pipeline. In a later analysis, each TCR beta chain was defined by its CDR3 amino acid sequence together with its V-gene family, and reads lacking a unique V-gene family were excluded. In a later analysis, 450 to 600 highly shared, low-generation-probability nucleotide sequences were removed to address suspected cross-contamination and a sequencing artifact. In a later analysis, a clonal expansion index for each public chain was calculated from normalized within-repertoire ranks of inferred template counts. Generation probabilities in a later analysis came from a VDJ recombination model fitted to out-of-frame rearrangements, and those results were checked against IGoR. In a later analysis, TCR-TCR, TCR-HLA and TCR-CMV co-occurrence was scored with hypergeometric tests, and a repertoire-size bias correction was applied to TCR pairs. A later analysis estimated false discovery rates by permuting HLA or CMV assignments 20 times. A later analysis grouped co-occurring TCRs with DBSCAN, adding TCRdist sequence similarity when clustering within HLA-allele-positive subsets. Repertoires with fewer than 30,000 or more than 120,000 public chains were left out of co-occurrence clustering, as were roughly five repertoires with anomalous nucleotide sharing. TCRdb carries this immuneACCESS record with in-frame sequences only. Its versions omit some clonotypes, under half of them owing to an unresolved V gene in the studies checked, with the rest unexplained. The V and J calls and clone size are taken from that table; D and trimming were inferred from the DNA. The sample includes about 300,000 clones, with just over 85% observed a single time. The top ten clones comprise around 4% of the sample.

The cohort comprised 670 or so healthy bone marrow donors. Cohort members were all nominally healthy when sampled, although unrecorded immune exposures were likely present. The donor was CMV seropositive and was included in the group of 270 or so seropositive cohort members. Each donor provided a peripheral blood sample, and peripheral blood mononuclear cells were used for TCR beta sequencing. The Qiagen DNeasy Blood Extraction Kit was used to extract genomic DNA from the blood cell samples. Study-level results and caveats: In a later analysis, HLA-associated TCR beta chains showed more clonal expansion and lower generation probabilities than non-associated chains that were equally common. In a later analysis, most CMV-associated TCR beta chains were found to appear HLA-restricted, with HLA associations seemingly driven largely by CMV exposure. In a later genetic analysis, fewer N-insertions in productive TCRs were reported among donors in an Asian-associated ancestry cluster than the approximately 630-donor mean. When HLA alleles, especially DR and DQ, strongly co-occurred, attributing TCR associations to individual alleles was difficult. A total of 150 to 200 TCR beta chains were listed by the study as associated with cytomegalovirus. A further reported finding was that TCR beta sequences accurately predicted the HLA-A and HLA-B alleles for most subjects in the first cohort. In a later analysis, the rate of TCR association differed among HLA loci, with DRB1 alleles having the most associated TCRs and HLA-C alleles having the fewest. The authors suggested that the approach could potentially be extended to other disease states and immunological phenotypes. The earlier analysis of almost 600 of the donors excluded around 17 rarely observed V segments, including chromosome 9 orphons, because counts were too low. For the cohort, immune exposure information was limited to CMV serostatus. Correlated functional status among segregating V segments might be attributable to linkage disequilibrium, but an unknown experimental factor could not be ruled out. Three of the identified cytomegalovirus-associated TCR beta chains were confirmed in vitro to be specific for cytomegalovirus antigens. Some IMGT-functional V segments, including TRBV6-2 and TRBV6-3, could not be told apart with the 87-base-pair reads, so those segments were excluded. Broadly in line with IMGT annotations, most TCR beta V segments showed up in productive rearrangements about 90% or about 30% of the time in an earlier analysis of 587 of the donors. While some public TCRs were present in many individuals, most TCR sequences turned up only very rarely across donors. A cluster of highly shared sequence variants was judged likely to represent a technical artifact of the sequencing pipeline. Because HLA typing was unavailable for some donors at each locus, only the typed subset was used in association tests. The classifier was reported to diagnose cytomegalovirus status with high specificity and sensitivity in both the original and validation cohorts. A later analysis associated approximately 17,000 TCR beta sequences with specific HLA alleles at a false discovery rate of 0.05. Sequencing depth was assumed to be roughly uniform across donors in the presence/absence analyses, though that assumption may not hold. According to a later analysis, parvovirus B19, influenza, CMV and Epstein-Barr virus appeared linked to several top co-occurrence clusters. In a later genetic analysis, a missense DCLRE1C variant was associated with V-gene and J-gene trimming of TCR beta chains, and the association was replicated in an independent cohort. Only TCR beta chains were sequenced in this cohort, and the absence of alpha or paired-chain data limited detectable features.

Reading the germline V gene gives CDR1 MDHEN and CDR2 SYDVKM. Cut back by 6 bases and 2 bases, the V and J ends lie 14 bases apart. There are 14 amino acids in the CDR3, from cysteine to phenylalanine inclusive. Here the CDR3 DNA is all that survives: 42 bases in frame from base 1. The chain links TRBV28 with TRBJ2-7; the D gene is possibly TRBD2, with 5 bases matching. The clonotype was recovered from a man aged 35 to 55 in good health and CMV-seropositive. The material sequenced was PBMCs. The base sequence is TGTGCCAGCAGACCCGACCTTAGCGCCTACGAGCAGTACTTC. The resulting protein is CASRPDLSAYEQYF.